This TCR beta chain was sequenced during a study of vaccination and CD4 T cells after COVID-19. Study context: The post-COVID sampling time was a median roughly 99 days after diagnosis, ranging from 35 to 161.

The treatment: roughly nine-day PBMC culture with coronavirus spike peptide pools or control peptides (ViraFEST assay). Following culture for more than eight days, CD4+ T cells were isolated by negative selection. Notes on the study in general: The great majority, 304 of 307 vaccine-specific clones, proved spike mono-reactive in convalescent patients.

Cultured CD4+ T cell DNA was sequenced using the Oncomine TCR Beta short-read assay. Genomic DNA was drawn out of CD4+ T cells grown in culture. TCRdb analysed the PCR reads with MiXCR anew, one entry per CDR3 protein. Among 11,000 to 15,000 distinct CDR3 sequences listed, approximately 40% were seen once. As for this clonotype: Its antigen is unidentified.

The specimen sequenced was CD4+ T cells from blood, cultured in vitro. The receptor comes from a human donor who had recovered from COVID-19.

The CDR3 DNA reads as TGCGCCAGCAGCCAAGGGACTCGGCGGGTGGCCGGCACTGAAGCTTTCTTT. It translates to CASSQGTRRVAGTEAFF. The chain recombines TRBV4-1 with TRBJ1-1; D uncertain. The CDR3 has 17 amino acids. The V and J ends lost 1 base and 4 bases respectively, with 19 bases between them. Looked up from germline, CDR1 is MGHRA and CDR2 is YSYEKL.